This is a list of T cell receptor beta chains from one sample in a study of blood T cell repertoires in COVID-19. Libraries were prepared by immunoSEQ multiplex PCR; TCRdb keeps only in-frame clonotypes and omits some of them. The sample lists 200,000 or so clones; roughly nine tenths were seen once. The specimen was PBMCs or T cells enriched from blood (not recorded which). The receptors originated from a woman between 18 and 29 years old who had recovered from COVID-19. Each CDR3 is given with its conserved first and last residue. The D gene is left open where the match is weak. The size of a clone is reported for some rows only, either as once, few or many, or as a class for expanded clones.

D gene	J gene	V gene	clone size	CDR3 protein	CDR3 DNA
.	TRBJ2-2	TRBV7-9	few	CASSLPGTGELFF	TGTGCCAGCAGCTTACCGGGGACCGGGGAGCTGTTTTTT
.	TRBJ1-5	TRBV9	.	CASSASTNSNQPQHF	TGTGCCAGCAGCGCCTCGACAAACTCTAATCAGCCCCAGCATTTT
.	TRBJ2-1	TRBV6-5	.	CASTGSPHNEQFF	TGTGCCAGCACAGGGTCCCCACACAATGAGCAGTTCTTC
TRBD2	TRBJ2-7	TRBV7-9	.	CASSLVRGLTYEQYF	TGTGCCAGCAGCTTAGTGCGGGGACTAACCTACGAGCAGTACTTC
.	TRBJ2-3	TRBV28	once	CAIGASSTDTQYF	TGTGCCATAGGGGCTTCTAGCACAGATACGCAGTATTTT
.	TRBJ2-1	TRBV20-1	.	CSAMRADEQFF	TGCAGTGCTATGAGGGCGGATGAGCAGTTCTTC
.	TRBJ2-3	TRBV5-1	.	CASSSGERGDTQYF	TGCGCCAGCAGCTCGGGAGAGAGGGGAGATACGCAGTATTTT
.	TRBJ1-2	TRBV28	.	CASGREGYTF	TGTGCCAGCGGTCGGGAAGGCTACACCTTC
.	TRBJ1-5	TRBV3-1/TRBV3-2	.	CASSQGAQPQHF	TGTGCCAGCAGCCAAGGCGCTCAGCCCCAGCATTTT
TRBD1	TRBJ1-5	TRBV5-1	.	CASRPGQGNQPQHF	TGCGCCAGCAGGCCGGGACAGGGGAATCAGCCCCAGCATTTT
.	TRBJ2-3	TRBV7-2	.	CASSSRSGALTDTQYF	TGTGCCAGCAGCTCAAGAAGCGGTGCTCTCACAGATACGCAGTATTTT
.	TRBJ1-5	TRBV12-3/TRBV12-4	.	CASSYGQPQHF	TGTGCCAGCAGTTATGGCCAGCCCCAGCATTTT
TRBD1	TRBJ1-5	TRBV7-2	.	CASSLNIVVSGGQPQHF	TGTGCCAGTAGCTTAAATATTGTCGTGTCAGGGGGTCAGCCCCAGCATTTT
.	TRBJ2-3	TRBV9	once	CASSVADTFTDTQYF	TGTGCCAGCAGCGTAGCGGACACCTTCACAGATACGCAGTATTTT
TRBD1	TRBJ1-2	TRBV2	.	CASPGTDLNYGYTF	TGTGCCAGCCCCGGGACAGACCTTAACTATGGCTACACCTTC
TRBD2	TRBJ2-3	TRBV7-9	.	CASSRSTGGADTQYF	TGTGCCAGCTCGCGATCAACGGGGGGAGCAGATACGCAGTATTTT
.	TRBJ2-3	TRBV6-2/TRBV6-3	.	CASSSRDSRTDTQYF	TGTGCCAGCAGCTCCCGGGACTCTCGCACAGATACGCAGTATTTT
.	TRBJ1-4	TRBV2	.	CASKQGGSEKLFF	TGTGCCAGTAAACAGGGCGGGAGTGAAAAACTGTTTTTT
.	TRBJ2-7	TRBV11-2	few	CASSLLYEQYF	TGTGCCAGCAGCTTACTCTACGAGCAGTACTTC
.	TRBJ1-5	TRBV19	.	CASSADGGNQPQHF	TGTGCCAGTAGCGCGGATGGTGGCAATCAGCCCCAGCATTTT
.	TRBJ2-1	TRBV24-1	.	CATSATYGEQFF	TGTGCCACCAGTGCCACTTACGGTGAGCAGTTCTTC
.	TRBJ2-7	TRBV6-5	.	CASSPGLTSQEYF	TGTGCCAGCAGCCCGGGACTTACAAGCCAGGAGTACTTC
.	TRBJ2-7	TRBV6-5	.	CATEGSYEQYF	TGTGCCACGGAGGGTTCCTACGAGCAGTACTTC
.	TRBJ1-5	TRBV27	.	CASSLRGGSVAGYNQPQHF	TGTGCCAGCAGTTTACGGGGGGGATCAGTCGCCGGGTACAATCAGCCCCAGCATTTT
.	TRBJ2-2	TRBV19	.	CASSRKRELGELFF	TGTGCCAGTAGCCGTAAAAGGGAGTTGGGGGAGCTGTTTTTT
.	TRBJ2-3	TRBV6-6	.	CASSRNQASTDTQYF	TGTGCCAGCAGTCGCAATCAAGCTAGCACAGATACGCAGTATTTT
TRBD2	TRBJ2-1	TRBV11-2	.	CASSPRLAGVYNEQFF	TGTGCCAGCAGCCCCAGACTAGCGGGGGTGTACAATGAGCAGTTCTTC
TRBD2	TRBJ2-3	TRBV28	.	CASRRGGLADTQYF	TGTGCCAGTAGACGGGGGGGCCTTGCAGATACGCAGTATTTT
TRBD2	TRBJ2-7	TRBV4-1	.	CASSQGAGRAYEQYF	TGCGCCAGCAGCCAAGGAGCAGGGAGGGCCTACGAGCAGTACTTC
.	TRBJ1-2	TRBV15	.	CATSRDAGRNYGYTF	TGTGCCACCAGCAGAGACGCAGGGAGGAACTATGGCTACACCTTC
.	TRBJ2-6	TRBV3-1/TRBV3-2	.	CASSLRTSQIFGANVLTF	TGTGCCAGCAGCCTCCGGACATCTCAAATCTTTGGGGCCAACGTCCTGACTTTC